Sequencing of this T cell receptor beta chain was carried out in a study of monozygotic twins with inflammatory bowel disease. UMIs containing a 6-nucleotide sample barcode were added via template switching. TCRdb reprocessed the 5' RACE reads and reports one entry per CDR3 protein, with no DNA. The listing records roughly 170,000 distinct CDR3 sequences. Germline assignment: CDR1 DFQATT and CDR2 SNEGSKA (reference sequence). The CDR3 length is 12 residues. Sequenced sample: blood. The origin of this receptor is a human donor with ulcerative colitis or Crohn's disease, or a healthy co-twin of an affected twin (not recorded which). The chain combines TRBV20-1 with TRBJ1-4. Here the CDR3 reads CSARASGEKLFF.